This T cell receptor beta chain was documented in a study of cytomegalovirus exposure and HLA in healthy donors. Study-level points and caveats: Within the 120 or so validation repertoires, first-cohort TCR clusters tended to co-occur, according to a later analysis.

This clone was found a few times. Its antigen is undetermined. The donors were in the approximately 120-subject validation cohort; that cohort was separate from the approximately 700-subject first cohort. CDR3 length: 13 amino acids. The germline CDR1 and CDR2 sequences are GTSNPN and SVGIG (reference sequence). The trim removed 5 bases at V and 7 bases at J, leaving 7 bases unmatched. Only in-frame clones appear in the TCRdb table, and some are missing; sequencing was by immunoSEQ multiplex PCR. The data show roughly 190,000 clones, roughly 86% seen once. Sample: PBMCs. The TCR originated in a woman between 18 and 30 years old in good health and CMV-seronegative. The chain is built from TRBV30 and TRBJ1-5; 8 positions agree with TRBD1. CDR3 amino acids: CAWSTGVYQPQHF. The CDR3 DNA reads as TGTGCCTGGTCGACAGGGGTATACCAGCCCCAGCATTTT.